The entry below describes one TCR beta chain. What this receptor recognizes is not known. No qualities accompany the bases; no much larger clone lies one base away. Using the deep immunoSEQ assay, multiplex PCR amplified TCR CDR3 regions from genomic DNA. Extracted genomic DNA from each cell subset was distributed evenly across all wells of several immunoSEQ 96-well plates, and each plate was treated as a replicate. For sorted subsets, approximately 190 ng of genomic DNA, equivalent to roughly 33,000 T cell genomes, went into each replicate PCR. The purified libraries were quantified using a Qubit 3.0 fluorometer, sized with a Bioanalyzer 2100, and then quantified again using the KAPA Library Quantification kit. Every immunoSEQ 96-well plate was sequenced on a separate single-read 150-cycle Illumina NextSeq 550 flow cell. In the original analysis: The immunoSEQ output contained only junctional sequences without quality scores, so filtering could not match that applied to full-length reads. To assign V/J genes and CDR3, sequences were annotated against IMGT germline references using PyIR, a Python wrapper for IgBLAST v1.9. Reads were filtered out if the reads had weak V/J assignments (E-value above 1e-6), no CDR3, stop codons, out-of-frame junctions, or ambiguous translated residues. V3J clonotypes were defined as sequences sharing the same inferred V gene, J gene, and CDR3 amino acid sequence. Percentage overlap between repertoires was calculated by dividing the number of shared unique clonotypes by the size of the smaller repertoire. RTK rarefaction, the Chao1 estimator, and Recon v2.1 estimates of unobserved clonotypes were used to assess repertoire richness. Generation probabilities for all TCRbeta clonotypes obtained by the gDNA method from four donors were computed using OLGA. Held by TCRdb, this immuneACCESS table contains in-frame sequences only and omits some clones. Under half of the omission traces to an unresolved V gene where checked; the cause of the rest is unknown. That table gives V, J and clone size, and the DNA gave D and trimming. Here the sample has a few million clones; approximately 94% occur a single time. 0.13% of the sample goes to the ten largest clones.

These data belong to a study of shared clonotypes between healthy human individuals (dated by TCRdb to the early 2020s). Notes on the research overall: Two women and a few men aged 18 to 49 years were included in the cohort. Leukapheresis yielded between about 0.9 and 9 billion PBMCs per donor. To estimate repertoire size and how much clonotype sharing occurs between individuals, the study deeply sequenced the blood TCR repertoires of about 5 healthy adults. For each donor, CD4 naive and CD4 memory were each run on three plates, CD8 naive on two plates, and CD8 memory on one plate. Libraries were prepared and TCR repertoires were sequenced by different laboratories using diverse techniques, in order to increase sequencing depth and limit assay-specific biases. Paper-wide results and their limitations: Compared with non-shared clonotypes, clonotypes shared by all four sorted-subset donors had higher generation probabilities. Approximately 5% of naive CD4, 3.5% of naive CD8, approximately 2.2% of memory CD4, and over 0.35% of memory CD8 clonotypes were shared across a handful of donors. Based on pairwise subsampling, the degree of clonotype sharing among donors was expected to be affected by sequencing depth. Because the study included only a small number of donors, the genetic and exposure-history diversity represented was limited. Sampling was restricted to blood, and TCR repertoires in tissues likely differ from the TCR repertoires found in blood. Naive subsets generally had larger estimated clonotype richness than memory subsets. Rarefaction of sorted-subset datasets indicated incomplete sequencing despite the large sequencing depth.

The donors were healthy, HIV-negative adults with no recently reported acute infections or vaccinations. All donors were Caucasian adults living in Nashville, Tennessee, USA. Magnetic negative selection was used to enrich CD4+ T cells, after which naive cells were positively selected on CD45RA and the negative fraction became the memory subset. Blood was collected by leukapheresis, and PBMCs were isolated by Ficoll-Histopaque density gradient centrifugation and then cryopreserved in liquid nitrogen vapor phase. Purity and quantity of every magnetically sorted T cell population were checked by analytical flow cytometry. Each sorted fraction had its genomic DNA isolated and then quantified by UV absorbance on a Nanodrop 2000c. The sample was naive CD4+ T cells sorted from blood. The sample's cell subset or site, from its label and the paper: CD45RA+ positively selected. This receptor was obtained from a man aged 18 to 29 in good health.

The CDR3 protein: CASGRRGAGNTIYF. The nucleotide sequence is given as TGTGCCAGCGGAAGGAGGGGCGCTGGAAACACCATATATTTT. The V gene is TRBV11-1 and the J gene is TRBJ1-3; the best D guess is TRBD1, with 5 bases matching. Trimming removed 8 bases from V and 2 bases from J, leaving 13 bases between the germline ends. The CDR3 starts with the cysteine, ends with the phenylalanine, and has 14 residues. Of the read, only the CDR3 DNA is kept; its 42 bases are in frame from base 1. CDR1 and CDR2, looked up from the germline V gene (reference sequence), are SGHAT and FQDESV. The CDR3 plus the reference TRBV11-1 and TRBJ1-3 genes for the other parts give the full variable domain: EAEVAQSPRYKITEKSQAVAFWCDPISGHATLYWYRQILGQGPELLVQFQDESVVDDSQLPKDRFSAERLKGVDSTLKIQPAELGDSAMYLCASGRRGAGNTIYFGEGSWLTVV.